This TCR beta chain originates from a study of human T cells and chemical hapten exposure. Background on the study: Weekly administration of diphenylcyclopropenone to the scalp of patients continued throughout the approximately 25-week study.

A single record per CDR3 protein comes from TCRdb applying MiXCR to the RACE reads. The table lists some 52,000 distinct CDR3 sequences, approximately 10% of them singletons. This clonotype has at least ten counts. Its antigen is not identified. Study results and caveats: Counts of expanded TCRs at PT1 were positively correlated with patch test score.

The time point is: patch test 1, 2 weeks after DPC sensitization. The treatment here: therapeutic diphenylcyclopropenone sensitization with weekly scalp DPC. The starting material, unfractionated whole blood, was used for total RNA extraction. This clonotype was sampled from a woman in her forties with alopecia areata. Some clones in this sample may be carry-over from other donors' samples. The material was whole blood, obtained in connection with sensitization to the hapten diphenylcyclopropenone (DPC).

CDR3 nucleotides: TGTGCCAGCAGTCCGCAAGGGACAGGAGTCTACAATGAGCAGTTCTTC. Amino acid sequence: CASSPQGTGVYNEQFF. This rearrangement joins TRBV28 to TRBJ2-1; 8 nucleotides align to TRBD1. The germline gives CDR1 MDHEN, CDR2 SYDVKM. The CDR3 has 16 residues. J gave up 3 bases and V 5 bases, and 9 bases lay outside the gene matches.